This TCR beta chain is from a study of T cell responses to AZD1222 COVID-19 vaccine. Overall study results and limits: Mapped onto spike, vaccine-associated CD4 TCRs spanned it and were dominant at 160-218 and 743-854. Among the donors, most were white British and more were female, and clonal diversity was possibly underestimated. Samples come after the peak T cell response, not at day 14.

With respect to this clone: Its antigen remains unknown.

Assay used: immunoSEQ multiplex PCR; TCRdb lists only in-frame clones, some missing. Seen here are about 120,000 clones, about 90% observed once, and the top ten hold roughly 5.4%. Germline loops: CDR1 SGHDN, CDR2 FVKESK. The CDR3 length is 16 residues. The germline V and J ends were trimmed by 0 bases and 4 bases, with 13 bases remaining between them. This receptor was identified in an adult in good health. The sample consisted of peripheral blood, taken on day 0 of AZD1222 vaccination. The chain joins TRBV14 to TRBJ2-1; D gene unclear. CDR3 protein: CASSQDPRALYNEQFF. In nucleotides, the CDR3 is TGTGCCAGCAGCCAAGACCCTCGAGCCTTATACAATGAGCAGTTCTTC.